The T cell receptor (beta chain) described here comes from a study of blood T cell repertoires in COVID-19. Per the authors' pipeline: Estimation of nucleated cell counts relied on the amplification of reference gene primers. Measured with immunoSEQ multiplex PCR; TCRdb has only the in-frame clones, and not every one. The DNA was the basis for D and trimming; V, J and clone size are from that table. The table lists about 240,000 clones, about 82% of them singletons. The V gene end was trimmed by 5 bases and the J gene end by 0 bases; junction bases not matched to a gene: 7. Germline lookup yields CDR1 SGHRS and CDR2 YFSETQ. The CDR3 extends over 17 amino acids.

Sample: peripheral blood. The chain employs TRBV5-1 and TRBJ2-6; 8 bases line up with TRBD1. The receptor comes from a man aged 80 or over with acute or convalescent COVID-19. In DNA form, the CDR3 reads TGCGCCAGCAGTTCGACAGGGGCCCTCTCTGGGGCCAACGTCCTGACTTTC. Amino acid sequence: CASSSTGALSGANVLTF.